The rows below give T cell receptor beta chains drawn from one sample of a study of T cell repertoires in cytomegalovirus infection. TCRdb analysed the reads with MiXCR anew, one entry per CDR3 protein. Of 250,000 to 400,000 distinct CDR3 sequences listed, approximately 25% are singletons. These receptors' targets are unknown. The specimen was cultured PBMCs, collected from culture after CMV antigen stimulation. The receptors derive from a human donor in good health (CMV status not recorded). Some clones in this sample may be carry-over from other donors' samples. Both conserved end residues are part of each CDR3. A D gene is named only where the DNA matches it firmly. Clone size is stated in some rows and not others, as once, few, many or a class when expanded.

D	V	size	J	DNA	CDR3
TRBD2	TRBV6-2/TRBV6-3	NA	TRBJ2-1	TGTGCCAGCAGTCCCCGGGGTAGCGGGACGGTTGAGCAGTTCTTC	CASSPRGSGTVEQFF
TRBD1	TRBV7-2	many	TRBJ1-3	TGTGCCAGCAGCACCCCAGAGTTCACAAAAACAGGGGCCACCGGAAACACCATATATTTT	CASSTPEFTKTGATGNTIYF
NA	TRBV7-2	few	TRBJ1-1	TGTGCCAGCAGCTTAGGGGCGAGCACTGAAGCTTTCTTT	CASSLGASTEAFF
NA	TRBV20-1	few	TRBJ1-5	TGCAGTGCTAGCCGGGGGAAGGACAGCAATCAGCCCCAGCATTTT	CSASRGKDSNQPQHF
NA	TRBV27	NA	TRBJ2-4	TGTGCCAGCACAGACCCCTTGGACATTCAGTACTTC	CASTDPLDIQYF
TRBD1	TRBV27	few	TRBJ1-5	TGTGCCAGCAGACCGGTGACAGGGTCAAATCAGCCCCAGCATTTT	CASRPVTGSNQPQHF
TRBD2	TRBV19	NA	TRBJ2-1	TGTGCCAGTAGGACTAGCGACTACAATGAGCAGTTCTTC	CASRTSDYNEQFF
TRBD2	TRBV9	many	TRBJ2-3	TGTGCCAGCAGCGGGACTAGCCGCCACACAGATACGCAGTATTTT	CASSGTSRHTDTQYF
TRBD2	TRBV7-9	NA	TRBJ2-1	TGTGCCAGCAGCTTCACCCAACAACTAGCGGGTGCCTCGGGCAATGAGCAGTTCTTC	CASSFTQQLAGASGNEQFF
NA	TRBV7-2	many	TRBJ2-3	TGTGCCAGCAGCTTCCCCGGGACGGCCCCTAGCACAGATACGCAGTATTTT	CASSFPGTAPSTDTQYF
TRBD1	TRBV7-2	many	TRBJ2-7	TGTGCCAGCAGCAATAGGGACAGGGCTTACGAGCAGTACTTC	CASSNRDRAYEQYF
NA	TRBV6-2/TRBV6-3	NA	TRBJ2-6	TGTGCCAGCAGTTATTTGGGGTTTGGGGCCAACGTCCTGACTTTC	CASSYLGFGANVLTF
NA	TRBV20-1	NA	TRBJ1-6	TGCAGTGCTAGCTCTGACATAGATCAGGAGTATAATTCACCCCTCCACTTT	CSASSDIDQEYNSPLHF
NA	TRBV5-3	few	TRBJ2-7	TGTGCCAGCAGCTTGTTGGGGGTACCCTCCTACGAGCAGTACTTC	CASSLLGVPSYEQYF
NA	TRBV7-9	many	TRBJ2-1	TGTGCCAGCAGCTTAGGCCTGCTTGGGAAGGATGAGCAGTTCTTC	CASSLGLLGKDEQFF
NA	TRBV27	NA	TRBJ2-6	TGTGCCAGCAGTTTATACAGGAGACTCTCTGGGGCCAACGTCCTGACTTTC	CASSLYRRLSGANVLTF
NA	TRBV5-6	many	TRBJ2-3	TGTGCCAGCAGCTTGGGGGGACTCAGAGATACGCAGTATTTT	CASSLGGLRDTQYF
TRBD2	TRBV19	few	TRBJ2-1	TGTGCCAGTAGTTCTGGGTCCGTGACTAGCCCTTGGGTACGGTTCTTC	CASSSGSVTSPWVRFF
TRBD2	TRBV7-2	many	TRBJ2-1	TGTGCCAGCAGCTTAGCGTTAGCGGGAGGGTCCAATGAGCAGTTCTTC	CASSLALAGGSNEQFF
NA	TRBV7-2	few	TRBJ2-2	TGTGCCAGCAGCTCCGCCCGGCGGTCCGGGGAGCTGTTTTTT	CASSSARRSGELFF
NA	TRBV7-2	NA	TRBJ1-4	TGTGCCAGCAGCTTAGGCACAGGTGTATATGAAAAACTGTTTTTT	CASSLGTGVYEKLFF
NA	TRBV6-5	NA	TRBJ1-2	TGTGCCAGCAGTTACTCGGGGCAGGGAGGTTATGGCTACACCTTC	CASSYSGQGGYGYTF
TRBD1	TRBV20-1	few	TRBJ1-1	TGCAGTGCTGTGGGCAGGGGGTGGAACACTGAAGCTTTCTTT	CSAVGRGWNTEAFF
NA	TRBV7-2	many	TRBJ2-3	TGTGCCAGCAGCGCCTTTGGAGGGGGCACAGATACGCAGTATTTT	CASSAFGGGTDTQYF
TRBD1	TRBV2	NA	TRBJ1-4	TGTGCCAGCGGGACGGACAGGGCCGAAAAACTGTTTTTT	CASGTDRAEKLFF
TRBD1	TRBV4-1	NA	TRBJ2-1	TGCGCCAGCAGCCTACCGGGACAGCAGCAGCTCTTC	CASSLPGQQQLF
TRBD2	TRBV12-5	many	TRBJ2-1	TGTGCTAGTGGTTTGGGACTAGCGTCGCATGAGCAGTTCTTC	CASGLGLASHEQFF
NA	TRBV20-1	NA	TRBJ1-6	TGCAGTGCTGGCCGGGACGCCCAGAGCTCCTATAATTCACCCCTCCACTTT	CSAGRDAQSSYNSPLHF
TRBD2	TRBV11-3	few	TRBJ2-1	TGTGCCAGCAGCTTAGACCCGGGAGGAAGGGTCAATGAGCAGTTCTTC	CASSLDPGGRVNEQFF
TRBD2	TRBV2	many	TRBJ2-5	TGTGCCAGCAGTGACGGGACTAGCGGGCCCCAAGAGACCCAGTACTTC	CASSDGTSGPQETQYF
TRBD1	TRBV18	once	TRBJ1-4	TGTGCCAGCTCACCACCTGGGACAGGGCCTGGAGATGAAAAACTGTTTTTT	CASSPPGTGPGDEKLFF
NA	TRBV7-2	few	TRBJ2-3	TGTGCCAGCAGCACGAGAGGGAGCACAGATACGCAGTATTTT	CASSTRGSTDTQYF
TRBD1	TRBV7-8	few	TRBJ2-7	TGTGCCAGCAGCTCCGCGGACAGGGGGCGAGAGCAGTACTTC	CASSSADRGREQYF
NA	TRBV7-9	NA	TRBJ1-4	TGTGCCAGCAGCTTTCCGGGACACAAGTTCCTTGCAACTAATGAAAAACTGTTTTTT	CASSFPGHKFLATNEKLFF
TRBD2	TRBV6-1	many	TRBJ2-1	TGTGCCAGCAGTCCCCGGACTAGCGGGAGCTCCTACAATGAGCAGTTCTTC	CASSPRTSGSSYNEQFF
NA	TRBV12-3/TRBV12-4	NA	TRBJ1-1	TGTGCCAGCAGTTTGCGACAGAGTGAAGCTTTCTTT	CASSLRQSEAFF
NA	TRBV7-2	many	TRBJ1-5	TGTGCCAGCAGCTTAGCGAGGGACCCCCATCAGCCCCAGCATTTT	CASSLARDPHQPQHF
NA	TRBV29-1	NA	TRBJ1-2	TGCAGCGTTGAACGTTCCAACAGCCCCTATGGCTACACCTTC	CSVERSNSPYGYTF
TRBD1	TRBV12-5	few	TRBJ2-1	TGTGCTAGTGGTCGCGGGACAGGGCTTATGGGTGAGCAGTTCTTC	CASGRGTGLMGEQFF
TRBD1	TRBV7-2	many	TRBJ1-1	TGTGCCAGCAGCTCCCGACAGGGTGTCACTGAAGCTTTCTTT	CASSSRQGVTEAFF
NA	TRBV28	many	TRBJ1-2	TGTGCCAGCAGTTTATTTTCAGGGCATGGCTACACCTTC	CASSLFSGHGYTF
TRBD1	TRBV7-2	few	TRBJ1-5	TGTGCCAGCAGCTCCCTCGTGACAGGGGACAATCAGCCCCAGCATTTT	CASSSLVTGDNQPQHF
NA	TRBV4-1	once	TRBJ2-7	TGCGCCAGCAGTGGACGCGGAGGCTACGAGCAGTACTTC	CASSGRGGYEQYF
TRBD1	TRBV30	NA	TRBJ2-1	TGTGCCTGGAGTGCCTCCGGGACAGGGGGCGGTGAGCAGTTCTTC	CAWSASGTGGGEQFF
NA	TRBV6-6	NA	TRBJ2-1	TGTGCCAGCAGTCTCAGCAATGAGCAGTTCTTC	CASSLSNEQFF
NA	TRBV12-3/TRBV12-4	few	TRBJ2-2	TGTGCCAGCCGCACCGACACCGGGGAGCTGTTTTTT	CASRTDTGELFF
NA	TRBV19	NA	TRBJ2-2	TGTGCCAGTAGTGGGGGGACAGTTACTACGAACACCGGGGAGCTGTTTTTT	CASSGGTVTTNTGELFF
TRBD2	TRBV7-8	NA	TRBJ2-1	TGTGCCAGCAGCCTGGGACTAGCGCGAAACTACAATGAGCAGTTCTTC	CASSLGLARNYNEQFF
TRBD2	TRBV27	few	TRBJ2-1	TGTGCCAGCAGTTCCCCCGGGACTACATATGAGCAGTTCTTC	CASSSPGTTYEQFF
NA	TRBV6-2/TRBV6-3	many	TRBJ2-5	TGTGCCAGCAGTTACTTGGAGACCCAGTACTTC	CASSYLETQYF
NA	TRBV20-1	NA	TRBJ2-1	TGCAGTGCTAGTCGTAGGGGGGCAGGGAATGACAATGAGCAGTTCTTC	CSASRRGAGNDNEQFF
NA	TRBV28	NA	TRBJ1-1	TGTGCCAGCACCTTCCCGGAGCGCCTGACTGAAGCTTTCTTT	CASTFPERLTEAFF
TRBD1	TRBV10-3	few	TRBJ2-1	TGTGCCATCTCTGGGACAGGGGGCGGCCATGAGCAGTTCTTC	CAISGTGGGHEQFF
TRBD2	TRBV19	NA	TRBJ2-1	TGTGCCAGTAGTAGAGCGGGAGACTCGTACAATGAGCAGTTCTTC	CASSRAGDSYNEQFF
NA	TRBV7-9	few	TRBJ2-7	TGTGCCAGCAGCTTAGATAATTGGAGGCCCTACGAGCAGTACTTC	CASSLDNWRPYEQYF